This T cell receptor beta chain was captured in a study of T cells in Graves' hyperthyroidism and ophthalmopathy (dated by TCRdb to the late 2010s). Study-level background: To identify distinguishing TCR V-J signatures, a discovery cohort of some 99 patients was used, comprising 40 to 45 with Graves' ophthalmopathy and 57 with stable Graves' hyperthyroidism. An independent validation cohort of about 19 hyperthyroidism patients and 17 patients who later progressed to ophthalmopathy tested prospective prediction of ophthalmopathy. The 100 or so discovery patients were divided at random into training and test sets in a 7:3 ratio. The paper describes TCR Vbeta CDR3 sequencing of 140 or so peripheral blood samples, made up of roughly 40 ophthalmopathy patients, roughly 80 hyperthyroidism patients and some 17 progressor patients. The study also compared thyroid tissue and blood T-cell repertoires from about six Graves' hyperthyroidism patients. Following sampling, methimazole starting at 30 mg daily was given to hyperthyroidism patients, and high-dose intravenous methylprednisolone was given to ophthalmopathy patients.

The TCR beta CDR3 regions were amplified from RNA transcripts. The TCR CDR3 was subjected to a first round of RT-PCR using the HTBI primer set and the Qiagen OneStep RT-PCR kit. Libraries were constructed in a second round of multiplex PCR, after which size selection and purification were performed. Sequencing of the libraries was done on an Illumina HiSeq2000 using paired-end 100 bp reads. In the original analysis: SOAPnuke was used to process the raw data, removing reads that contained adapters or uncalled bases, had a mean Phred below 15, or lacked an exact match to the constant primer or identifier. COPE v1.2.5 was used to merge the high-quality paired reads, and each unique nucleotide sequence was defined as a clonotype. MiTCR v1.1 was used to align clonotypes to the IMGT TRBV, TRBD and TRBJ reference segments. The analysis included only V-J combinations with a frequency above 0.0001, which together covered roughly 99% of the repertoires. The TCS score was defined as the ratio of F50 (clonal expansion) to E x V (chaos), calculated using BLOSUM62-based TCRdist between CDR3 peptides within each V-J. Welch's t-statistics and random forest reduced around 520 V-J features to under 15, which were used in a naive Bayes classifier (R e1071). Thyroid-blood repertoire similarity was quantified with the Morisita-Horn index. TCRdb cleaned the public reads at Q25 with fastp, built clones with MiXCR and kept in-frame beta chains. Identical CDR3 proteins give one entry, which carries the most common genes and DNA. Here the V and J calls rest on TCRdb's processing, not on the authors' analysis. Counted in this sample were roughly 500,000 distinct CDR3 sequences; 40% to 50% of them appeared once. About 40% of the sample belongs to the ten largest clones.

As regards this clonotype: Its antigen specificity is not known. Qualities for individual bases were not recorded, and no much larger clone is one base off.

Any patient with an uncontrolled infection, another autoimmune disease, pregnancy or lactation was excluded. Diagnoses relied on clinical symptoms, serum thyroxine and TRAb, thyroid ultrasound and orbital computed tomography. Total RNA was extracted using Trizol reagent, and RNA quality was assessed on an Agilent 2100 Bioanalyzer. CDR1 is given as SGHTA and CDR2 as FQGTGA, both from the germline V gene. Reading from cysteine to phenylalanine, the CDR3 counts 14 amino acids. The CDR3 DNA has 42 bases and is translated from base 1. Cut back by 5 bases and 6 bases, the V and J ends lie 16 bases apart. Study-wide conclusions, independent of this receptor: In validation, the model predicted progression to ophthalmopathy a median of approximately 6.6 months before onset, with about 67% sensitivity and nearly 75% specificity. In cross-validation, a model built on a 13 V-J signature told ophthalmopathy apart from stable hyperthyroidism with just under 90% sensitivity and roughly 81% specificity, and in testing the same model reached 80%/75%. Most expanded thyroid clonotypes (frequency above 0.001) were also detected in blood, a finding suggesting that blood repertoires may reflect thyroid immune responses. No statistical method was used to fix the sample size in advance, and group allocation was not hidden from the investigators.

This sequence was found in an adult woman with Graves' disease, either hyperthyroidism or ophthalmopathy (not recorded which). The sequencing sample was made of peripheral blood or thyroid tissue (not recorded which). In this chain, TRBV7-3 is recombined with TRBJ1-1; a tentative D match to TRBD1 spans 6 bases. Here is the DNA: TGTGCCAGCAGCCTTAGCGGTGGGGGGCCTGAAGCTTTCTTT. Its protein reads: CASSLSGGGPEAFF.